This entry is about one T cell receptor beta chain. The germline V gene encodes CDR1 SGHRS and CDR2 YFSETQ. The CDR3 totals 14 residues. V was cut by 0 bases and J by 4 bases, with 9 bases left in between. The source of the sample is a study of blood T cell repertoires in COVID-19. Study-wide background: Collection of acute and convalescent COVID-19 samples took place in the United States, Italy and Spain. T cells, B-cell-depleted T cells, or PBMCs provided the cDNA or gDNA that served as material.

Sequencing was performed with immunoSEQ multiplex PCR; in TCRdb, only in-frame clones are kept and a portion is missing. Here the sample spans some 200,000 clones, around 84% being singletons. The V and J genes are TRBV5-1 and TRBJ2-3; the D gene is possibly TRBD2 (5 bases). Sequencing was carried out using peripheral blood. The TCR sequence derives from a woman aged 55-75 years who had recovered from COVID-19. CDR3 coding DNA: TGCGCCAGCAGCTTGGACGGGGTGCCAGATACGCAGTATTTT. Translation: CASSLDGVPDTQYF.